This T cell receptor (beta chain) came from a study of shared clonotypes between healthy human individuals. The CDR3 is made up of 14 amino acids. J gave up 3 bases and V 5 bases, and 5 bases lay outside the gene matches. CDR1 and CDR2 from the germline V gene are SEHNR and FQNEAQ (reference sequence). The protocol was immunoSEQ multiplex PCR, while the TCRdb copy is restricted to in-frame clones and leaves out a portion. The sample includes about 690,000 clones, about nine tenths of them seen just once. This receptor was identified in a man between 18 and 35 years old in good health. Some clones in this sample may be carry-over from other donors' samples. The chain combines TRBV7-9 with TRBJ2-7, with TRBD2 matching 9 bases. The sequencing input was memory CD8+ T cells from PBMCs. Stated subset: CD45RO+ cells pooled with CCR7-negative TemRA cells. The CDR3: CASSAPTSGYEQYF. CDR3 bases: TGTGCCAGCAGCGCCCCGACTAGCGGCTACGAGCAGTACTTC. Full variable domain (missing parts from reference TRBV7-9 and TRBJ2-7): DTGVSQNPRHKITKRGQNVTFRCDPISEHNRLYWYRQTLGQGPEFLTYFQNEAQLEKSRLLSDRFSAERPKGSFSTLEIQRTEQGDSAMYLCASSAPTSGYEQYFGPGTRLTVT.